This is a list of T cell receptor beta chains from one sample in a study of coeliac disease. Sequenced by immunoSEQ multiplex PCR; TCRdb stores in-frame clones only, minus some. The sample yields around 6,700 clones, roughly 70% seen once. The sample consisted of lamina propria lymphocytes from the gut. The receptors were sampled from a man aged 45 to 65 with active celiac disease. Both conserved end residues are part of each CDR3. The D gene is left open where the match is weak. Where a row states a size, it is once, few, many or the class of an expanded clone; other rows omit it.

- TRBD1 TRBJ1-2 TRBV28 TGTGCCACCCGGGATGGACAGGGGGCGTATGGCTACACCTTC CATRDGQGAYGYTF
- TRBD1 TRBJ2-4 TRBV11-3 TGTGCCAGCAGCGATCGACAGGGGGCAAAAAAAAACATTCAGTACTTC CASSDRQGAKKNIQYF
few TRBD1 TRBJ1-3 TRBV5-1 TGCGCCAGCAGCTCGATTAGACAGGGAGGAAACACCATATATTTT CASSSIRQGGNTIYF
- - TRBJ1-1 TRBV2 TGTGCCAGCAGTCATACACAGGGAATGAACACTGAAGCTTTCTTT CASSHTQGMNTEAFF
- - TRBJ2-6 TRBV5-4 TGTGCCAGCAGCTCTGGGGGGGCTCCTGCTGGGGCCAACGTCCTGACTTTC CASSSGGAPAGANVLTF
few - TRBJ1-1 TRBV21-1 TGTGCCAGCAGCAAACCCGGGACTGAGGAGCCTGAAGCTTTCTTT CASSKPGTEEPEAFF
- TRBD2 TRBJ2-1 TRBV9 TGTGCCAGCAGCGTAGGTCTAGCGGGGAACTACAATGAGCAGTTCTTC CASSVGLAGNYNEQFF
- - TRBJ1-5 TRBV6-5 TGTGCCAGCAGGTCAGGGGTCAATCAGCCCCAGCATTTT CASRSGVNQPQHF
- - TRBJ1-1 TRBV5-1 TGCGCCAGCAGCTTGGAAAGGGGAAGTGAAGCTTTCTTT CASSLERGSEAFF
- - TRBJ1-1 TRBV5-6 TGTGCCAGCAGTTCTCCTATGGACAGTTTTAGGAACACTGAAGCTTTCTTT CASSSPMDSFRNTEAFF
- - TRBJ1-2 TRBV5-5 TGTGCCAGCAGCTGGGGGGGCCCCGCCCCTGGCTACACCTTC CASSWGGPAPGYTF
- - TRBJ1-6 TRBV5-4 TGTGCCAGCAGCTTGGGGGCCGGGCGGGGGGGTCCCCTCCACTTT CASSLGAGRGGPLHF
few TRBD2 TRBJ2-5 TRBV5-1 TGCGCCAGCAGCCTGGGGGGACTAGCGGGAGCCCGGGAGACCCAGTACTTC CASSLGGLAGARETQYF
- TRBD1 TRBJ1-2 TRBV28 TGTGCCAGCAGTGCAGGGGGCGGCTATGGCTACACCTTC CASSAGGGYGYTF
- - TRBJ2-5 TRBV7-3 TGTGCCAGCAGCTTATCGGGGGTAAAAGAGACCCAGTACTTC CASSLSGVKETQYF
few - TRBJ1-2 TRBV15 TGTGCCACCAGCAGTCTCGTCCAGGCATCTTCGTATGGCTACACCTTC CATSSLVQASSYGYTF
- - TRBJ2-5 TRBV21-1 TGTGCCAGCAGCAAGATAATCAGGGGGCAAGAGACCCAGTACTTC CASSKIIRGQETQYF
- - TRBJ1-5 TRBV29-1 TGCAGCGCCCAGGGGCTATGGACGGCCGCCGGCAATCAGCCCCAGCATTTT CSAQGLWTAAGNQPQHF
- - TRBJ2-7 TRBV9 TGTGCCAGCAGCCCGCGCGGGGAGTCCTACGAGCAGTACTTC CASSPRGESYEQYF
- - TRBJ1-2 TRBV4-1 TGCGCCAGCAGCCAATATTTTCCCTATGGCTACACCTTC CASSQYFPYGYTF
- - TRBJ2-5 TRBV29-1 TGCAGCGTTGCAGTCTCCGAAGAGACCCAGTACTTC CSVAVSEETQYF
- - TRBJ1-2 TRBV19 TGTGCCAGTAACCAAGGGGAAACGCGCGGCTACACCTTC CASNQGETRGYTF
- - TRBJ2-1 TRBV6-5 TGTGCCAGCAGTTTCGGGCGGGGACCGAATGAGCAGTTCTTC CASSFGRGPNEQFF
- - TRBJ1-2 TRBV5-1 TGCGCCAGCAGCGAGCAGGGAAATGGCTACACCTTC CASSEQGNGYTF
few - TRBJ2-3 TRBV9 TGTGCCAGCAGCGTAGTAGCGGAGAACACAGATACGCAGTATTTT CASSVVAENTDTQYF
- - TRBJ2-3 TRBV12-5 TGTGCTAGTGCGGGGGGCTCAGATACGCAGTATTTT CASAGGSDTQYF
- - TRBJ1-5 TRBV6-1 TGTGCCAGCAGTGTAGGAGGGTATGGTCAGCCCCAGCATTTT CASSVGGYGQPQHF
- TRBD1 TRBJ1-4 TRBV23-1 TGCGCCAGCAGTCTCCGGGACAGGGGGCAAGAAAAACTGTTTTTT CASSLRDRGQEKLFF
- - TRBJ2-5 TRBV7-2 TGTGCCAGCAGCTTAGCGGCCTGGGGGGTCCAAGAGACCCAGTACTTC CASSLAAWGVQETQYF
few TRBD2 TRBJ2-3 TRBV6-5 TGTGCCAGCAGGCGGGGGGATACGCAGTATTTT CASRRGDTQYF
few - TRBJ1-1 TRBV29-1 TGCAGCGTTGAGGCCAGACTAATGAACACTGAAGCTTTCTTT CSVEARLMNTEAFF
- - TRBJ2-2 TRBV18 TGTGCCAGCTCACCACGGCATTCAGGTCCGAACACCGGGGAGCTGTTTTTT CASSPRHSGPNTGELFF
- TRBD2 TRBJ2-1 TRBV4-1 TGCGCCAGCAGCCATGTAGCGGGGGGCCTCTACAATGAGCAGTTCTTC CASSHVAGGLYNEQFF
- TRBD1 TRBJ2-5 TRBV5-1 TGCGCCAGCAGCACTGGGACAGCCCAAGAGACCCAGTACTTC CASSTGTAQETQYF
- - TRBJ1-2 TRBV5-1 TGCGCCAGCAGCTTGGTGGCAGATAACTATGGCTACACCTTC CASSLVADNYGYTF
- - TRBJ1-2 TRBV28 TGTGCCAGCATTCTAAACGGCGGATACTATGGCTACACCTTC CASILNGGYYGYTF
- TRBD1 TRBJ1-1 TRBV5-4 TGTGCCAGCAGCTTGGACAGGGGGAGAACTGAAGCTTTCTTT CASSLDRGRTEAFF
- TRBD1 TRBJ1-1 TRBV29-1 TGCAGCGTTGAAGAACAGGGGGGGACTGAAGCTTTCTTT CSVEEQGGTEAFF
- - TRBJ2-5 TRBV18 TGTGCCAGCTCACCACCGGGAGGCCCTACGGCCCAGTACTTC CASSPPGGPTAQYF
- - TRBJ2-5 TRBV18 TGTGCCAGCTCACCTGGAGCAGGGGAAGAGACCCAGTACTTC CASSPGAGEETQYF
- TRBD2 TRBJ2-3 TRBV18 TGTGCCAGCTCACCCGGGGGAGGGAACACAGATACGCAGTATTTT CASSPGGGNTDTQYF
- - TRBJ1-6 TRBV5-1 TGCGCCAGCAGCTCTGGCGGGGGAGCTAATTCACCCCTCCACTTT CASSSGGGANSPLHF
- - TRBJ2-2 TRBV25-1 TGTGCCAGCAGTGAAGTAGCTAACACCGGGGAGCTGTTTTTT CASSEVANTGELFF
- TRBD1 TRBJ1-2 TRBV29-1 TGCAGCGTAAATCGGGACAGTAAAGACTATGGCTACACCTTC CSVNRDSKDYGYTF
- - TRBJ2-5 TRBV9 TGTGCCAGCAGCTCTCCTGAGGGCCGGCACCAGTACTTC CASSSPEGRHQYF
- - TRBJ2-3 TRBV7-9 TGTGCCAGCAGCTTAGACGGGTCCAGCACAGATACGCAGTATTTT CASSLDGSSTDTQYF
- - TRBJ1-5 TRBV7-9 TGTGCCAGCAGCTTAGCATCAGTAAATCAGCCCCAGCATTTT CASSLASVNQPQHF
- TRBD1 TRBJ2-5 TRBV27 TGTGCCAGCAGTTTAGTCTCAACAGGGGGATTGACCCAGTACTTC CASSLVSTGGLTQYF